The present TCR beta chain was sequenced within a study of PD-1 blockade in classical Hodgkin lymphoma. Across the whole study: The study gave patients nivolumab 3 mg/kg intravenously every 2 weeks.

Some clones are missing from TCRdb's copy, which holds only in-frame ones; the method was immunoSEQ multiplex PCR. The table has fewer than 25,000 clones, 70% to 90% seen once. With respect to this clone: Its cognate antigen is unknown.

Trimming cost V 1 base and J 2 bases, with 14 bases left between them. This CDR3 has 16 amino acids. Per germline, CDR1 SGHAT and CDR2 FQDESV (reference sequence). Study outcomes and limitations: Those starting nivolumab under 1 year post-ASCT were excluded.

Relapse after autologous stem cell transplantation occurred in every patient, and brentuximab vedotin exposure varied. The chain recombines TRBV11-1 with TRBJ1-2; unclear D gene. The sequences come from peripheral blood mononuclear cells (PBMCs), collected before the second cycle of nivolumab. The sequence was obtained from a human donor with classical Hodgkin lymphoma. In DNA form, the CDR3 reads TGTGCCAGCAGCTTAGGCCTCTACACGGAAAACTATGGCTACACCTTC. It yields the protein CASSLGLYTENYGYTF.